The T cell receptor (beta chain) under discussion was sequenced for a study of T-cell reconstitution after alpha-beta-depleted transplantation in children. A library of TCRbeta sequences, prepared with unique molecular identifiers, was generated. A single record per CDR3 protein comes from TCRdb applying MiXCR to the PCR reads. Counted here are 600,000 or so distinct CDR3 sequences, roughly 23% occurring once; the ten biggest clones make up roughly 15%. Broader study findings: Surviving thymic progenitors and recipient T cells were the source of high TCRbeta diversity at day 60 in some patients. Once a year had passed after transplant, T-cell counts and diversity came mostly from newly produced T cells. Several hundred expanded graft clones reportedly supplied alpha-beta T cells about two months after transplant.

In the case of this clonotype: Its antigen is still unknown.

The CDR3 is 14 amino acids. V was shortened by 3 bases and J by 3 bases, with 11 bases between the two germline ends. The sequence came from a boy in the first two years of life who had a stem cell transplant for acute myeloid leukemia, so the T cells may come from the graft donor. The chain employs TRBV12-3 or TRBV12-4 and TRBJ1-1; D uncertain. The sample in question was PBMCs, mostly from graft donor cells, obtained 360 days after TCRalphabeta/CD19-depleted stem cell transplant. Here the CDR3 reads CASSLVQWDTEAFF. As DNA, the CDR3 is TGTGCCAGCAGTTTGGTACAGTGGGACACTGAAGCTTTCTTT.